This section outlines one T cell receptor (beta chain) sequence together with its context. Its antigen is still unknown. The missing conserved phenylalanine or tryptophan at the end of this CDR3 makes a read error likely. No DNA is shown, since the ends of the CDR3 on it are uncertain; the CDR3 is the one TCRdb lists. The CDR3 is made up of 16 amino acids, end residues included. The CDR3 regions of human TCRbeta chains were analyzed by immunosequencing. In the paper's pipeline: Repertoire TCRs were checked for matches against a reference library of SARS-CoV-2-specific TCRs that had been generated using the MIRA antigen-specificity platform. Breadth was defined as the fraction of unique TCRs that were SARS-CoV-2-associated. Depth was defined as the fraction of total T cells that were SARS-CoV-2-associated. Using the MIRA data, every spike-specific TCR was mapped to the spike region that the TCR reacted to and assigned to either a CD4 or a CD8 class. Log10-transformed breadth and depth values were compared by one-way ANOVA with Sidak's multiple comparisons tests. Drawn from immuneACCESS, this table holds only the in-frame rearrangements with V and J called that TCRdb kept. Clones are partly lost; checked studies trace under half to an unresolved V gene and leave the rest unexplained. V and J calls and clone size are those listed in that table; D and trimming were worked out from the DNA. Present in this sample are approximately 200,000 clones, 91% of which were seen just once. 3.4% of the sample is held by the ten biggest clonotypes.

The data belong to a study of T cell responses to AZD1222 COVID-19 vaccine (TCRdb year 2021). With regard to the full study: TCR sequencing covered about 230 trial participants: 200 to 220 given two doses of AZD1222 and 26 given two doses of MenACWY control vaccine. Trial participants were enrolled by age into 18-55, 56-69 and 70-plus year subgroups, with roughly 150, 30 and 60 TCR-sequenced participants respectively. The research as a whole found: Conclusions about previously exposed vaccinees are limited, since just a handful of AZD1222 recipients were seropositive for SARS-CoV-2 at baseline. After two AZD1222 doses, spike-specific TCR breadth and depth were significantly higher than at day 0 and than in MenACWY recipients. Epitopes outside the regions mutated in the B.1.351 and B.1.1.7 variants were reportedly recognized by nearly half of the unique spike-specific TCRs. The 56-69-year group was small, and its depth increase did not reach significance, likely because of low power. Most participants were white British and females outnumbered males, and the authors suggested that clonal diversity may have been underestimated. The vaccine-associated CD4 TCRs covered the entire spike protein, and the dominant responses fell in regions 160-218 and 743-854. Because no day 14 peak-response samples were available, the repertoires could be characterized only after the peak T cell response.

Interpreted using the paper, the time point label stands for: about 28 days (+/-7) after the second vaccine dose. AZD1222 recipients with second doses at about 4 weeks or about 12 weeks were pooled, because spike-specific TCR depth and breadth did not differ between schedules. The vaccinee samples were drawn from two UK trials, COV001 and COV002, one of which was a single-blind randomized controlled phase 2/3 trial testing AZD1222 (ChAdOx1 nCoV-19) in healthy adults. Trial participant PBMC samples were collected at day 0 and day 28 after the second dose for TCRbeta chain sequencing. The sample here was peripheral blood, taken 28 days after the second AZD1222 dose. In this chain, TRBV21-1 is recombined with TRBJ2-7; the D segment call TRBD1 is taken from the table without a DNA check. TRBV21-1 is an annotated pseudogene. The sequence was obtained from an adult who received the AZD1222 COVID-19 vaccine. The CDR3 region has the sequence CASSKAARNTPHEQYL.